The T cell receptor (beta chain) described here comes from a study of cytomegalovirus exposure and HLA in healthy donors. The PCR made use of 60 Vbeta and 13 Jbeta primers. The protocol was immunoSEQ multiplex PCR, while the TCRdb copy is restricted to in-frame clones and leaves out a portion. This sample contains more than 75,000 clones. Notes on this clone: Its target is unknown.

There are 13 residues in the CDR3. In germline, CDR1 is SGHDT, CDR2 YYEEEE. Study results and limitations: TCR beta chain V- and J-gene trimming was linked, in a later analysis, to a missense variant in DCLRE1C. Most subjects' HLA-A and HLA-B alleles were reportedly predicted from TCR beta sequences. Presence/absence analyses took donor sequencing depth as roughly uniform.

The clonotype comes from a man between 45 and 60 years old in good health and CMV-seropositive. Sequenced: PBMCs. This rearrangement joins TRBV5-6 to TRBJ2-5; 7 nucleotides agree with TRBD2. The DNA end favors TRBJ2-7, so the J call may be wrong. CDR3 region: CASSLAGGHEQYF. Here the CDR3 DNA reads TGTGCCAGCAGCTTGGCGGGAGGCCACGAGCAGTACTTC.